Below, one T cell receptor beta chain is given with its context. This clone showed up just once. It has no known antigen specificity. Base qualities are not recorded, but no much larger clone differs from it by a single base. The time point label of this sample denotes: baseline pretreatment blood. Read against the paper, the sample's treatment or condition label means: 15 Gy SBRT to primary tumor, nephrectomy 4 weeks later. To follow tumor-enriched clonotypes, peripheral blood was collected serially from radiation-treated patients at baseline and again at 2 weeks and 4 weeks after SBRT. Renal cell carcinoma with clear cell pathology was present in all patients. The QIAamp DNA Blood Mini Kit (Qiagen) was used to prepare genomic DNA for TCR sequencing. Only samples passing all quality control checks were included in the analyses. This sample is part of a study of radiation and T cells in renal cell carcinoma (dated by TCRdb to the early 2020s). Background on the whole study: Samples were obtained from a clinical trial, in which 15 Gy stereotactic body radiation therapy was delivered to primary renal cell carcinomas and nephrectomy was performed 4 weeks later. TCR beta sequencing covered 50 to 55 samples in total, comprising some 26 tumors and roughly 27 peripheral blood samples. Across all 50 or so samples, under 5,000,000 unique CDR3 nucleotide sequences, encoding 2,658,974 unique CDR3 amino acid sequences, were identified.

TCR beta libraries were generated from genomic DNA with the immunoSEQ kit, following the manufacturer's recommendations. To prepare the libraries, a first multiplex PCR with proprietary primers was run, followed by a second PCR that added unique barcodes, and a bead cleanup was done after each round. A kit-provided positive control reaction and a negative control reaction were included in every sample batch. The final libraries underwent checking on an Agilent 4200 TapeStation D1000 ScreenTape, volumetric pooling, and quantification by qPCR. An Illumina NextSeq500 fitted with a MidOutput 150-cycle cartridge performed the sequencing, running 156 Read1 cycles and 15 Index1 cycles with the kit's custom primers. The pooled library was loaded at 0.95 to 1 pM, with a roughly 20% PhiX control spiked in. Under the source paper's analysis protocol: Vendor-processed data were analyzed in R, and a clonotype was defined as all T cells sharing the same CDR3 nucleotide sequence. For clone abundance analyses, frequencies were normalized to the 10,000 most abundant clones in each sample. Before analysis, public T cell clones were removed, and these numbered fewer than six per sample on average. Tumor-enriched clonotypes and baseline blood-enriched clonotypes were defined as those with an abundance difference of at least 32-fold between compartments. Clonotypes expanded or contracted between blood time points were identified with a beta-binomial differential abundance model. Tumor-blood repertoire similarity was measured with the Baroni-Urbani and Buser coefficient, and group comparisons used two-tailed Wilcoxon tests in R. This is the immuneACCESS table as TCRdb keeps it, with only in-frame sequences that have V and J called. A part of the clones is gone; compared with another copy, unresolved V genes explain less than half, and the rest is unexplained. Clone size and V and J calls were adopted from that table, with D and trimming inferred from the DNA. For this sample there are some 150,000 clones; 70% to 90% appear just once. The ten biggest clones cover roughly 23% of the sample.

CDR1 SGHAT and CDR2 FQNNGV are derived from the germline V gene. Including the terminal cysteine and phenylalanine, the CDR3 comprises 11 residues. The only DNA kept is the CDR3, 33 bases in frame from the first base. V and J are truncated by 3 bases and 5 bases respectively, leaving an intervening sequence of 3 bases. What the authors observed across the whole study: Tracking of blood repertoire dynamics stopped at three to four weeks after treatment, with no follow-up past that point. Because the trial had a single-armed design, the trial could not examine how radiation dose or scheduling affected the TCR repertoire. Because pretreatment tumor biopsies were not available, the study could not determine whether clonotypes were already present within the tumor at baseline. An increase in top tumor clonotypes in blood was observed from baseline to 2 weeks post-radiation, followed by contraction by 4 weeks, which was taken to suggest transient expansion of tumor-resident clones.

This material consisted of blood, taken from a patient whose treatment included radiotherapy and nephrectomy. The V gene is TRBV11-2 and the J gene is TRBJ2-3; the D gene identity is not certain. The clonotype originates from a woman aged 45-60 years with renal cell carcinoma. The DNA sequence reads TGTGCCAGCAGCTTGTTAGATACGCAGTATTTT. Protein translation: CASSLLDTQYF. With the rest looked up from the reference TRBV11-2 and TRBJ2-3 genes rather than sequenced, the full variable domain is EAGVAQSPRYKIIEKRQSVAFWCNPISGHATLYWYQQILGQGPKLLIQFQNNGVVDDSQLPKDRFSAERLKGVDSTLKIQPAKLEDSAVYLCASSLLDTQYFGPGTRLTVL.